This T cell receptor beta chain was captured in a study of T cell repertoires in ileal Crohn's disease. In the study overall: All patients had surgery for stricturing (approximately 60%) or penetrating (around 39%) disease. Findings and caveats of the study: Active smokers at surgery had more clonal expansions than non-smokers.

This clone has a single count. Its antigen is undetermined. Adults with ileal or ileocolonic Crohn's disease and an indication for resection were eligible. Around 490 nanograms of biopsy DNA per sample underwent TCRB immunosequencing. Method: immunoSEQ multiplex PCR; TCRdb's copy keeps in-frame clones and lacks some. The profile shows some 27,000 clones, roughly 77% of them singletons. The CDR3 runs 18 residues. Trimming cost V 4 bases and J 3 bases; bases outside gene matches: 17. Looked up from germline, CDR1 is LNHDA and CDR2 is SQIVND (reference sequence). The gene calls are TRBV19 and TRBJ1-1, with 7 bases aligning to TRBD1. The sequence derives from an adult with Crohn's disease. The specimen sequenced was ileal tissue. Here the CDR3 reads CASSTILDRPLWHTEAFF. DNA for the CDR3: TGTGCCAGTAGTACAATTCTGGACAGGCCGCTATGGCACACTGAAGCTTTCTTT.